Listed here is a single T cell receptor beta chain. The antigen is not known. The germline gene is not matched at one end of the junction; a read error may be the cause. This sample was taken from a study of T cell responses to AZD1222 COVID-19 vaccine. Study-wide findings and caveats: It was only after the peak T cell response that any repertoires were sampled.

Produced via immunoSEQ multiplex PCR; TCRdb's table is partial and in-frame only. The table has some 180,000 clones, roughly nine tenths seen once; the top ten hold approximately 1.7%. Germline V gene lookup returns CDR1 SGHRS and CDR2 YFSETQ. CDR3 length: 14 amino acids. The chain is built from TRBV5-1 and TRBJ1-1; possibly TRBD1 for D (5 bases). Sequencing used peripheral blood, obtained 28 days after the second AZD1222 dose. This sequence was found in an adult who received the AZD1222 COVID-19 vaccine. The DNA for the CDR3 is TGCGCCAGCCGCTTGGGGGGGTTGAACACTGAAGCTTTCTTT. This sequence encodes CASRLGGLNTEAFF.